This TCR beta chain originates from a study of long-term antiretroviral therapy in people with HIV. Study outcomes and limitations: Diversity went up after ART and still fell short of transplant donor controls.

On this clone itself: Its antigen remains unknown.

Researchers report immunoSEQ v3.0 was run at survey level. Measured with immunoSEQ multiplex PCR; TCRdb has only the in-frame clones, and not every one. Among more than 25,000 clones listed, about 97% were seen once. CDR1 and CDR2 (germline): SEHNR, FQNEAQ (reference sequence). The CDR3 extends over 14 amino acids. Trimming pared 5 bases from V and 2 bases from J, leaving 10 bases between. This clonotype originated in a man between 25 and 39 years old with HIV. The J gene is TRBJ1-5, the V gene TRBV7-9, with D possibly matching TRBD1 (5 bases). The sample was unsorted PBMCs, taken 7.6 years after starting antiretroviral therapy. The CDR3 sequence: CASSPGTGNQPQHF. CDR3 sequence (DNA): TGTGCCAGCAGCCCAGGGACGGGCAATCAGCCCCAGCATTTT.